This T cell receptor (beta chain) was retrieved from a study of T cell responses to AZD1222 COVID-19 vaccine. The study, taken as a whole, reports: As reported, nearly half of all spike-specific TCRs target variant regions that are unmutated. A mostly white British donor set with more females was recruited, and clonal diversity was possibly underestimated. Repertoire samples came only from after the peak T cell response. Only a handful of AZD1222 recipients tested seropositive at baseline.

TCRdb keeps only in-frame clones here, not all; method: immunoSEQ multiplex PCR. The sample includes approximately 140,000 clones, 90% to 95% of them seen just once. In germline, CDR1 is LGHDT, CDR2 YNNKEL (reference sequence). Trimming took off 0 bases at V and 8 bases at J, with 16 bases between the two ends. This CDR3 spans 15 amino acids. In regard to this clone: Its antigen is not known.

The sequence came from an adult in good health. The chain uses TRBV3-1 (or the pseudogene TRBV3-2) and TRBJ2-5, with D tentatively TRBD2 (5 bases). Sequenced material: peripheral blood, taken on day 0 of AZD1222 vaccination. CDR3 bases: TGTGCCAGCAGCCAAGACGCTGGACTGGACTCAACCCAGTACTTC. It specifies CASSQDAGLDSTQYF.